The 32 T cell receptor beta chains presented below share a single source sample, sequenced in a study of OX40 agonist ivuxolimab in advanced cancers. The repertoire was sequenced with immunoSEQ multiplex PCR; TCRdb's copy has only in-frame clones and lacks some. Of roughly 57,000 clones in the sample, 87% are singletons; the top ten hold 15% to 20%. This specimen was CD4+ or CD8+ T cells sorted from blood, taken in a trial of the OX40 agonist ivuxolimab. The receptors shown here come from an adult with an advanced solid tumor such as melanoma, head and neck, liver or kidney cancer.

The chain carries TRBV30 and TRBJ1-2, with D tentatively TRBD1 (6 bases). Germline V lookup: CDR1 GTSNPN, CDR2 SVGIG (reference sequence). The CDR3 is made up of 13 amino acids. The V gene lost 2 bases and the J gene lost 7 bases, with 14 bases spanning the gap. CDR3 loop: CAWSNMGATGYTF. The DNA of the CDR3 is TGTGCCTGGAGTAATATGGGGGCAACTGGCTACACCTTC.

V and J are TRBV27 and TRBJ1-1; tentatively, D is TRBD1 (5 bases). Germline lookup yields CDR1 MNHEY and CDR2 SMNVEV (reference sequence). The CDR3 is made up of 14 amino acids. Trimming cost V 4 bases and J 4 bases, with 13 bases left between them. The CDR3 protein is CASSSGGLGTEAFF. The CDR3 DNA reads as TGTGCCAGCAGTTCGGGGGGTCTGGGCACTGAAGCTTTCTTT.

The gene calls are TRBV9 and TRBJ2-7; TRBD1 is a possible D gene (5 bases). The V end lost 0 bases, the J end lost 3 bases, and 10 bases lay between the germline ends. CDR3 size: 14 residues. Germline CDR1 reads SGDLS; CDR2 reads YYNGEE. CDR3 sequence (DNA): TGTGCCAGCAGCGTAGAAGGGGCCGACTACGAGCAGTACTTC. It codes for CASSVEGADYEQYF.

The chain combines TRBV5-8 with TRBJ2-3; 7 bases fit TRBD1. Germline V gives CDR1 SGHTS, CDR2 YDEGEE. The CDR3 extends over 16 amino acids. With 2 bases clipped from V and 3 bases from J, the junction kept 9 bases outside the gene matches. Written as DNA, the CDR3 is TGTGCCAGCAGCTTCCTCGTCCGGACAGGAACAGATACGCAGTATTTT. Protein sequence: CASSFLVRTGTDTQYF.

The chain links TRBV6-6 to TRBJ1-2, with D possibly TRBD1 on 5 matching bases. The length of the CDR3 is 13 residues. V gave up 5 bases and J gave up 2 bases, with 9 bases separating them. The germline CDR1 and CDR2 sequences are MNHNY and SVGAGI (reference sequence). CDR3 in DNA: TGTGCCAGCAGTCGGGACGGGAACTATGGCTACACCTTC. Translated, it gives CASSRDGNYGYTF.

V gene TRBV9 combines with J gene TRBJ2-1, with D possibly TRBD2 on 5 matching bases. The germline V gene encodes CDR1 SGDLS and CDR2 YYNGEE. CDR3 length equals 14 residues. V lost 0 bases and J lost 7, with 11 bases in between. Here the CDR3 reads CASSVAGNLNEQFF. The CDR3, as DNA: TGTGCCAGCAGCGTAGCCGGGAATTTAAATGAGCAGTTCTTC. The full variable domain, rest sourced from reference TRBV9 and TRBJ2-1, is DSGVTQTPKHLITATGQRVTLRCSPRSGDLSVYWYQQSLDQGLQFLIQYYNGEERAKGNILERFSAQQFPDLHSELNLSSLELGDSALYFCASSVAGNLNEQFFGPGTRLTVL.

This chain uses TRBV6-5 with TRBJ2-1; 7 bases are a match to TRBD1. V gave up 5 bases and J gave up 5 bases; unmatched junction bases: 6. Germline V gene data show CDR1 as MNHEY and CDR2 as SVGAGI. This CDR3 is 14 amino acids long. CDR3 in amino acids: CASSLTGVHNEQFF. The CDR3 coding sequence is TGTGCCAGCAGTCTTACAGGGGTCCACAATGAGCAGTTCTTC.

The rearrangement joins TRBV10-2 to TRBJ1-1; D not certain. Trimming took off 5 bases at V and 3 bases at J, with 10 bases between the two ends. This CDR3 has 13 residues. From germline, CDR1 is WSHSY and CDR2 SAAADI. CDR3 sequence reads: CASSSGSYTEAFF. The CDR3 DNA reads as TGCGCCAGCAGTTCCGGATCCTACACTGAAGCTTTCTTT.

This chain joins TRBV27 and TRBJ2-7, with TRBD1 matching 7 bases. The length of the CDR3 is 15 residues. Looked up from germline, CDR1 is MNHEY and CDR2 is SMNVEV (reference sequence). The V segment lost 4 bases and the J segment 2 bases; nucleotides outside the gene matches: 8. This CDR3 reads CASSSNRGPPYEQYF. CDR3 in DNA: TGTGCCAGCAGTTCAAACAGGGGTCCCCCCTACGAGCAGTACTTC.

The chain recombines TRBV9 with TRBJ1-2; TRBD1 is a possible D gene (6 bases). This CDR3 region has 16 residues. V was shortened by 3 bases and J by 0 bases, with 15 bases between the two germline ends. The germline V gene has CDR1 SGDLS and CDR2 YYNGEE. CDR3: CASSEPLRGPNYGYTF. The CDR3, as DNA: TGTGCCAGCAGCGAACCACTCAGGGGCCCTAACTATGGCTACACCTTC.

The CDR3 region is CASSSTGGDEQYF. The CDR3 nucleotides are TGTGCCAGCAGCTCGACAGGGGGCGACGAGCAGTACTTC. The chain uses TRBV11-1 and TRBJ2-7; 10 bases fit TRBD1. The trim removed 4 bases at V and 5 bases at J, leaving 2 bases unmatched. In germline, CDR1 is SGHAT, CDR2 FQDESV (reference sequence). This CDR3 comprises 13 residues.

V usage is TRBV30 and J usage is TRBJ2-3; D is possibly TRBD1 or TRBD2 (5 bases each). The V end was cut by 2 bases, the J end by 4 bases, with 16 bases between. The CDR3 extends over 15 amino acids. Germline assignment: CDR1 GTSNPN and CDR2 SVGIG (reference sequence). CDR3 bases: TGTGCCTGGAGTTGGGGGAGCGGAGGTTCAGATACGCAGTATTTT. This translates into CAWSWGSGGSDTQYF.

The V call is TRBV2, the J call TRBJ2-5, with 8 bases lining up with TRBD2. After removal of 6 bases from V and 2 bases from J, the junction contained 5 bases not matched to a gene. CDR1 is SNHLY and CDR2 is FYNNEI in the germline V gene. The CDR3 has 14 amino acids. The CDR3 bases are TGTGCCAGCAGCGAGGGCGGGGGGCAAGAGACCCAGTACTTC. Translation gives CASSEGGGQETQYF.

J is TRBJ2-1 and V is TRBV5-4; D gene ambiguous. The CDR3 totals 15 residues. Germline CDR1 and CDR2: SGHNT and YYREEE (reference sequence). V was clipped by 4 bases and J by 9 bases, with 20 bases between them. Here the CDR3 DNA reads TGTGCCAGCAGCAAAGAAGCCTGGAATTACGGTGAGCAGTTCTTC. Amino acid sequence: CASSKEAWNYGEQFF. The whole variable domain, filled in from reference TRBV5-4 and TRBJ2-1, reads ETGVTQSPTHLIKTRGQQVTLRCSSQSGHNTVSWYQQALGQGPQFIFQYYREEENGRGNFPPRFSGLQFPNYSSELNVNALELDDSALYLCASSKEAWNYGEQFFGPGTRLTVL.

As DNA, the CDR3 is TGTGCCAGCCGACCCCCGGGGGCCTCTGGAAACACCATATATTTT. This translates into CASRPPGASGNTIYF. The chain links TRBV6-6 to TRBJ1-3; tentatively, D is TRBD1 (6 bases). V gave up 8 bases and J gave up 0 bases, with 14 bases separating them. This CDR3 has 15 residues. Per germline, CDR1 MNHNY and CDR2 SVGAGI (reference sequence).

This chain joins TRBV5-8 and TRBJ1-5; D remains ambiguous. Per germline, CDR1 SGHTS and CDR2 YDEGEE. The CDR3 consists of 15 residues. Trimming shortened V by 3 bases and J by 1 base, and 11 bases separated the two germline ends. The CDR3 nucleotides are TGTGCCAGCAGCTCTCAGTACTCCAGCAATCAGCCCCAGCATTTT. Encoded protein: CASSSQYSSNQPQHF.

This clone was recorded only once. The V call is TRBV11-2, the J call TRBJ2-3, with TRBD2 matching 9 bases. Germline CDR1 reads SGHAT; CDR2 reads FQNNGV. V shed 5 bases, J shed 5 bases, and the junction held 11 bases outside the gene matches. The CDR3 sequence is 16 residues long. CDR3 residues: CASSPFAGGLVDTQYF. CDR3 in DNA: TGTGCCAGCAGCCCTTTTGCGGGAGGGCTTGTAGATACGCAGTATTTT.

This chain connects TRBV30 to TRBJ2-7, with D unresolved. Germline lookup yields CDR1 GTSNPN and CDR2 SVGIG (reference sequence). The CDR3 covers 11 residues. Between the trimmed V and J ends, which lost 3 bases and 3 bases, there was a span of 6 bases. CDR3 DNA sequence: TGTGCCTGGAGCGCCCTCTACGAGCAGTACTTC. It encodes CAWSALYEQYF.

This clone appeared a few times. V usage is TRBV5-1 and J usage is TRBJ2-1; 11 bases are shared with TRBD1. Germline assignment: CDR1 SGHRS and CDR2 YFSETQ. J was trimmed by 7 bases and V by 0 bases; bases with no gene match: 9. The CDR3 extends over 17 amino acids. The CDR3 coding sequence is TGCGCCAGCAGCTTGGGCAGGAACCGGGACAGGGGGAATGAGCAGTTCTTC. Translation: CASSLGRNRDRGNEQFF.

V gene TRBV19 combines with J gene TRBJ2-7; 7 bases map to TRBD1. The CDR3 is 15 amino acids. Germline-derived CDR1 and CDR2 are LNHDA and SQIVND (reference sequence). J lost 3 bases, V lost 4 bases, and 9 bases had no gene match. The CDR3 DNA reads as TGTGCCAGTAGTACGGTAACGGGACAGCTCTACGAGCAGTACTTC. Its translation: CASSTVTGQLYEQYF.

V and J are TRBV5-1 and TRBJ2-5; D is unclear. With 1 base removed from V and 5 bases from J, the gap between germline ends came to 6 bases. This CDR3 spans 12 amino acids. Germline V gene lookup returns CDR1 SGHRS and CDR2 YFSETQ. CDR3 DNA: TGCGCCAGCAGCTTGAGTTTGGAGACCCAGTACTTC. It specifies CASSLSLETQYF.

The chain links TRBV27 to TRBJ2-5; maybe TRBD1 (5 bases). The germline V gene encodes CDR1 MNHEY and CDR2 SMNVEV (reference sequence). Trimming left V 7 bases short and J 5 bases short, with 17 bases between. The CDR3 sequence is 14 residues long. The CDR3 DNA is TGTGCCAGCAAGACCAGGGCGATCAAGGAGACCCAGTACTTC. Its protein product is CASKTRAIKETQYF.

The chain joins TRBV29-1 to TRBJ2-1; 11 bases line up with TRBD2. The germline CDR1 and CDR2 sequences are SQVTM and ANQGSEA. The CDR3 spans 15 residues. Losses at the gene ends were 8 bases for V and 9 bases for J; bases not matched to a gene: 15. The CDR3 protein is CSFNPLAGGPSEQFF. The CDR3 nucleotides read TGCAGCTTCAACCCTTTAGCGGGAGGGCCTAGTGAGCAGTTCTTC.

This chain connects TRBV27 to TRBJ2-5; maybe TRBD1 (6 bases). Per germline, CDR1 MNHEY and CDR2 SMNVEV (reference sequence). V lost 5 bases and J lost 5, with 18 bases in between. The CDR3 totals 15 residues. Here the CDR3 DNA reads TGTGCCAGCAGTCCCCGGGGCAGGGGTACGGAGACCCAGTACTTC. Residues: CASSPRGRGTETQYF.

J is TRBJ1-2 and V is TRBV28; 9 nucleotides align to TRBD1. In germline, CDR1 is MDHEN, CDR2 SYDVKM. This CDR3 spans 15 amino acids. The junction had 6 bases not matched to a gene; V was cut back by 5 bases and J by 2 bases. The CDR3 protein is CASSPAGTGNYGYTF. CDR3 sequence (DNA): TGTGCCAGCAGTCCTGCCGGGACAGGGAACTATGGCTACACCTTC.

The chain links TRBV6-5 to TRBJ2-7; a possible D gene is TRBD2 (5 bases). The germline CDR1 and CDR2 sequences are MNHEY and SVGAGI. This CDR3 has 14 amino acids. V was trimmed by 5 bases and J by 6 bases, leaving 17 bases between them. The DNA of the CDR3 is TGTGCCAGCAGTAATCAGCAACTAGGTACCGAGCAGTACTTC. Translated: CASSNQQLGTEQYF.

This clone appeared a single time. The chain recombines TRBV7-2 with TRBJ2-3; unclear D gene. CDR1 and CDR2 from the germline V gene are SGHTA and FQGNSA. The CDR3 is 16 amino acids. Trimming removed 2 bases from V and 0 bases from J, with 12 bases in between. This CDR3 reads CASSLNRLTSTDTQYF. In DNA form, the CDR3 reads TGTGCCAGCAGCTTAAATCGGTTAACTAGCACAGATACGCAGTATTTT.

The chain carries TRBV11-2 and TRBJ2-1; D gene unclear. In germline, CDR1 is SGHAT, CDR2 FQNNGV. Deletions cut 3 bases from V and 0 bases from J, with 15 bases between. CDR3 length: 17 amino acids. CDR3 region: CASSLITLVGSYNEQFF. As DNA, the CDR3 is TGTGCCAGCAGCTTGATTACCCTAGTTGGCTCCTACAATGAGCAGTTCTTC.

The chain has TRBV18 and TRBJ1-1, with TRBD1 identical over 8 bases. Per germline, CDR1 KGHSH and CDR2 LQKENI. CDR3 length: 17 residues. Trimming removed 4 bases from V and 6 bases from J; junction bases left unmatched: 16. The CDR3 DNA sequence: TGTGCCAGCTCACGCGAGCCCGGGAGGGACAGGATCCCTGAAGCTTTCTTT. Its protein product is CASSREPGRDRIPEAFF.

The chain is built from TRBV9 and TRBJ2-2, with D unclear. Looked up from germline, CDR1 is SGDLS and CDR2 is YYNGEE. The germline V and J ends were trimmed by 4 bases and 1 base, with 8 bases remaining between them. The CDR3 is made up of 14 amino acids. The CDR3 coding sequence is TGTGCCAGCAGCCAGCGACAGAACACCGGGGAGCTGTTTTTT. As protein: CASSQRQNTGELFF.

The chain couples TRBV9 to TRBJ1-6, with 7 bases that match TRBD1. Germline CDR1 and CDR2: SGDLS and YYNGEE. This CDR3 has 17 residues. Trimming took 4 bases from V and 8 from J; bases not matched to a gene: 15. DNA for the CDR3: TGTGCCAGCAGCCTCACCCCCACGGGACAGCCCTATTCACCCCTCCACTTT. It translates to CASSLTPTGQPYSPLHF.

This clone was recorded a few times. V and J are TRBV19 and TRBJ2-7; a possible D gene is TRBD2 (5 bases). Germline values: CDR1 LNHDA, CDR2 SQIVND (reference sequence). This CDR3 has 13 amino acids. Trimming removed 4 bases at V and 6 bases at J, with 13 bases between. The CDR3: CASSNPRGAEQYF. CDR3 sequence (DNA): TGTGCCAGTAGTAACCCTCGGGGAGCCGAGCAGTACTTC.